Listed below are T cell receptor beta chains from one sample, sequenced in a study of human thymus T cells. Sequencing used immunoSEQ multiplex PCR; TCRdb keeps in-frame clones, though not all of them. In the table there are tens of thousands of clones, more than 85% of which are singletons. Material for sequencing was blood. Receptor source: a girl younger than two with a congenital heart defect but otherwise immunologically healthy. CDR3s include the opening cysteine and the closing phenylalanine or tryptophan. A D gene is named only where the DNA matches it firmly. Rows may omit the clone size; those that give it use once, few, many or a size class.

V gene	J gene	D gene	clone size	CDR3 protein	CDR3 DNA
TRBV4-2	TRBJ1-2	NA	NA	CASSQASGPNNYGYTF	TGTGCCAGCAGCCAAGCTTCAGGGCCCAATAACTATGGCTACACCTTC
TRBV10-3	TRBJ2-7	NA	NA	CAARDLPYEQYF	TGTGCCGCCCGGGACTTACCCTACGAGCAGTACTTC
TRBV19	TRBJ1-5	TRBD1	NA	CASSFRTGGLIGSNQPQHF	TGTGCCAGTAGTTTCCGGACAGGGGGCCTGATTGGGAGCAATCAGCCCCAGCATTTT
TRBV5-1	TRBJ2-7	NA	once	CASSLVGSSTYEQYF	TGCGCCAGCAGCTTGGTCGGTTCTTCCACATACGAGCAGTACTTC
TRBV28	TRBJ2-7	TRBD1	few	CASRTGTGTYEQYF	TGTGCCAGCAGAACCGGGACAGGTACCTACGAGCAGTACTTC
TRBV18	TRBJ2-7	TRBD1	NA	CASSLDRFSYEQYF	TGTGCCAGCTCACTGGACAGGTTTTCCTACGAGCAGTACTTC
TRBV25-1	TRBJ2-5	TRBD2	NA	CASGDYDQETQYF	TGTGCCAGCGGGGACTACGACCAAGAGACCCAGTACTTC
TRBV7-2	TRBJ1-1	NA	NA	CASSLDKAMNTEAFF	TGTGCCAGCAGCTTAGATAAGGCAATGAACACTGAAGCTTTCTTT
TRBV21-1	TRBJ2-1	NA	NA	CASSKVPETHLTYNEQFF	TGTGCCAGCAGCAAAGTCCCGGAGACTCACCTAACCTACAATGAGCAGTTCTTC
TRBV28	TRBJ1-5	NA	NA	CASNWGDQPQHF	TGTGCCAGCAACTGGGGGGATCAGCCCCAGCATTTT
TRBV5-3	TRBJ2-4	NA	NA	CASLSERGEPRDIQYF	TGTGCCAGTCTCTCCGAGAGGGGGGAGCCCAGGGACATTCAGTACTTC
TRBV2	TRBJ2-1	NA	NA	CASSSFQGGEQFF	TGTGCCAGCAGCTCCTTTCAGGGAGGTGAGCAGTTCTTC
TRBV30	TRBJ1-4	NA	NA	CAWSDGPNEKLFF	TGTGCCTGGAGCGACGGTCCTAATGAAAAACTGTTTTTT
TRBV21-1	TRBJ1-1	NA	few	CASSRRPGTGMNTEAFF	TGTGCCAGCAGCAGACGTCCCGGGACAGGGATGAACACTGAAGCTTTCTTT
TRBV6-1	TRBJ1-1	NA	few	CASRRPTGNTEAFF	TGTGCCAGCCGCCGCCCGACAGGGAACACTGAAGCTTTCTTT
TRBV6-6	TRBJ2-5	NA	NA	CASSYQETQYF	TGTGCCAGCAGTTACCAGGAGACCCAGTACTTC
TRBV25-1	TRBJ2-2	NA	NA	CASSEYLNTGELFF	TGTGCCAGCAGTGAATACCTGAACACCGGGGAGCTGTTTTTT